These T cell receptor beta chains were read from a single sample in a study of blood T cell repertoires in COVID-19. The table came from immunoSEQ multiplex PCR; TCRdb's copy has only in-frame clones and leaves some out. This table has tens of thousands of clones, 90% appearing once. Material: peripheral blood. Source of these receptors: a middle-aged woman with active COVID-19. CDR3s include the opening cysteine and the closing phenylalanine or tryptophan. D genes are given only for firm matches. Clone sizes are given selectively: once, few, many, or a class where the clone is expanded.

d_call j_call v_call clone_size cdr3_nt cdr3_aa
- TRBJ2-7 TRBV12-5 - TGTGCTAGTGGCCGGAGCTCCTACGAGCAGTACTTC CASGRSSYEQYF
TRBD1 TRBJ1-2 TRBV2 few TGTGCCAGCAGGGAGGACAGGGATTTAGCTCCCGGCTACACCTTC CASREDRDLAPGYTF
- TRBJ1-1 TRBV5-1 - TGCGCCAGCAGCCCGTCGGGGGAGAACACTGAAGCTTTCTTT CASSPSGENTEAFF
- TRBJ1-2 TRBV21-1 - TGTGCCAGCAGCAAGGACAGGGACTATGGCTACACCTTC CASSKDRDYGYTF
- TRBJ2-2 TRBV5-5 - TGTGCCAGCAGCTTGCAGGGGTCGACGAACACCGGGGAGCTGTTTTTT CASSLQGSTNTGELFF
- TRBJ2-2 TRBV3-1/TRBV3-2 few TGTGCCAGCAGCCAGCCTTACAACAGGGAGCGCCGATCCACCGGGGAGCTGTTTTTT CASSQPYNRERRSTGELFF
- TRBJ2-1 TRBV5-6 once TGTGCCAGCAGCTTTGAGGGGGTTTCCTACAATGAGCAGTTCTTC CASSFEGVSYNEQFF
- TRBJ2-5 TRBV4-3 - TGCGCCAGCAGCCAAGATAGTAGTTCAGAGACCCAGTACTTC CASSQDSSSETQYF
- TRBJ2-2 TRBV7-2 once TGTGCCAGCGGGGGGACCCTCACCGGGGAGCTGTTTTTT CASGGTLTGELFF
- TRBJ1-1 TRBV20-1 - TGCAGTGCTACAGGGGACACTGAAGCTTTCTTT CSATGDTEAFF
- TRBJ1-6 TRBV5-8 - TGTGCCAGCAGCTTGCGGGGGGACCCTAATTCACCCCTCCACTTT CASSLRGDPNSPLHF
- TRBJ1-1 TRBV18 few TGTGCCAGCTCACTTGAGTCTTCACAGGGCTGGGGGACGAACACTGAAGCTTTCTTT CASSLESSQGWGTNTEAFF
- TRBJ1-6 TRBV7-8 once TGTGCCAGCAGCTGGGGACATCGGAGCTCCTATAATTCACCCCTCCACTTT CASSWGHRSSYNSPLHF
TRBD1 TRBJ2-7 TRBV5-6 once TGTGCCAGCAGCCCGGGACAGGTGGGTAACTACGAGCAGTACTTC CASSPGQVGNYEQYF
TRBD1 TRBJ1-5 TRBV2 - TGTGCCAGCAGTGAAGGACAGGGGTTTCAGCCCCAGCATTTT CASSEGQGFQPQHF
TRBD1 TRBJ1-5 TRBV6-2/TRBV6-3 - TGTGCCAGCAGCGAAGGGACAGGGGGTAGACAGCCCCAGCATTTT CASSEGTGGRQPQHF
- TRBJ1-1 TRBV19 - TGTGCCAGTAGTATAGGAACTGAGGCTTTGAACACTGAAGCTTTCTTT CASSIGTEALNTEAFF
TRBD1 TRBJ1-2 TRBV18 once TGTGCCAGCTCACCAGCAGTGTCAGGGGGCGACTATGGCTACACCTTC CASSPAVSGGDYGYTF
TRBD1 TRBJ2-3 TRBV18 - TGTGCCAGCTCACTTACCGGGACAGGACCCGCTAGCACAGATACGCAGTATTTT CASSLTGTGPASTDTQYF
- TRBJ2-7 TRBV4-2 - TGTGCCAGCAGCGGAAAAGATACGACAGGAGGCTACGAGCAGTACTTC CASSGKDTTGGYEQYF
TRBD1 TRBJ2-7 TRBV7-2 - TGTGCCAGCAGCCAATCTTCCGGGACAGGGGCCGGCGAGCAGTACTTC CASSQSSGTGAGEQYF
- TRBJ2-7 TRBV2 - TGTGCCAGCATCCGAGCCTACGAGCAGTACTTC CASIRAYEQYF
TRBD1 TRBJ2-2 TRBV19 - TGTGCCAGTAGCAGACAGGGGGCGCGGACCGGGGAGCTGTTTTTT CASSRQGARTGELFF
TRBD2 TRBJ2-7 TRBV6-2/TRBV6-3 - TGTGCCAGCAGTCCCGGCGGGGGGGCGGCGGAAGAGCAGTACTTC CASSPGGGAAEEQYF
TRBD2 TRBJ2-1 TRBV4-1 once TGCGCCAGCAGCCAGCCTAGCGGGGGTAGAGGTGAGCAGTTCTTC CASSQPSGGRGEQFF
- TRBJ1-2 TRBV7-8 - TGTGCCAGCAGCCCCGCCCCGGACTATGGCTACACCTTC CASSPAPDYGYTF
TRBD2 TRBJ2-5 TRBV19 - TGTGCCAGTAGTATACCTAGCGGGGGGGAAGAGACCCAGTACTTC CASSIPSGGEETQYF
TRBD2 TRBJ2-3 TRBV15 - TGTGCCACCAGCAGAGATCCCCCAACCGGGACTAGCCACGGTGGCACAGATACGCAGTATTTT CATSRDPPTGTSHGGTDTQYF
TRBD1 TRBJ2-1 TRBV7-8 few TGTGCCAGCAGCGGGACAGGGGGTTGGAATGAGCAGTTCTTC CASSGTGGWNEQFF
- TRBJ1-1 TRBV7-8 once TGTGCCAGCAGCTTAGATTCTTGGGGGCGCCGGTCTATGGGTGAAGCTTTCTTT CASSLDSWGRRSMGEAFF
- TRBJ2-7 TRBV5-1 - TGCGCCAGCAGCTTGGCCAGGGGCGATAACGAGCAGTACTTC CASSLARGDNEQYF
- TRBJ2-1 TRBV5-8 - TGTGCCAGCAGCTTGGCCGTGGCGGCAGGGGCCTACAATGAGCAGTTCTTC CASSLAVAAGAYNEQFF
TRBD2 TRBJ2-1 TRBV9 - TGTGCCAGCAGCCCTCGACTAGCGGGGGGGCCTAACCCCTACAATGAGCAGTTCTTC CASSPRLAGGPNPYNEQFF
TRBD2 TRBJ2-3 TRBV4-1 - TGCGCCAGCAGCTTAAAATACCGACTAGCGGGGGGATCGGGCACAGATACGCAGTATTTT CASSLKYRLAGGSGTDTQYF
- TRBJ1-5 TRBV5-8 - TGTGCCAGCAGCTTGGGAGTCCAGGGGAATCAGCCCCAGCATTTT CASSLGVQGNQPQHF
- TRBJ2-7 TRBV14 - TGTGCCAGCAGCCAAGACTGGCAGGGGAACGAGCAGTACTTC CASSQDWQGNEQYF
TRBD2 TRBJ2-1 TRBV12-5 - TGTGCTAGTGGCCGGGGGGAGCGCAATGAGCAGTTCTTC CASGRGERNEQFF
TRBD1 TRBJ1-2 TRBV5-6 once TGTGCCAGCAGCCTCCAGGGGGCGAGTCATAACTATGGCTACACCTTC CASSLQGASHNYGYTF
TRBD2 TRBJ2-7 TRBV6-6 - TGTGCCAGCAGAAAAACCTTGGGGGGGAACTACGAGCAGTACTTC CASRKTLGGNYEQYF
- TRBJ2-2 TRBV11-3 - TGTGCCAGCAGCTTCGAAGGGGAGAACACCGGGGAGCTGTTTTTT CASSFEGENTGELFF
- TRBJ1-2 TRBV9 - TGTGCCAGCAGCGCAGGGAAGAGCTATGGCTACACCTTC CASSAGKSYGYTF
- TRBJ2-6 TRBV5-1 - TGCGCCAGCAGCTCTACAGTTTCTGGGGCCAACGTCCTGACTTTC CASSSTVSGANVLTF
TRBD1 TRBJ1-1 TRBV30 - TGTGCCTGGAGTTCCTGGGACAGAGCGAAGACTGAAGCTTTCTTT CAWSSWDRAKTEAFF
TRBD1 TRBJ1-1 TRBV15 once TGTGCCACCAGCGGGGGACAGGGGATGAACACTGAAGCTTTCTTT CATSGGQGMNTEAFF
- TRBJ2-1 TRBV7-2 - TGTGCCAGCAGCGAAATACAGCCGTCATCCTACAATGAGCAGTTCTTC CASSEIQPSSYNEQFF
TRBD1 TRBJ2-5 TRBV25-1 - TGTGCCAGCAGTGAGGGACAGGGGAGGGAGACCCAGTACTTC CASSEGQGRETQYF
- TRBJ1-1 TRBV6-2/TRBV6-3 - TGTGCCAGCAGTTACTCGGGGCACGCCGACACTGAAGCTTTCTTT CASSYSGHADTEAFF
TRBD1 TRBJ1-3 TRBV3-1/TRBV3-2 - TGTGCCAGCAGCCAAAGGGACAGCTATGGAAACACCATATATTTT CASSQRDSYGNTIYF
- TRBJ2-1 TRBV7-9 - TGTGCCAGCAGCGTTCCCGAGGGCTCCTACAATGAGCAGTTCTTC CASSVPEGSYNEQFF
- TRBJ2-3 TRBV2 - TGTGCCAGCAGGATGACAGCAGGAACAGATACGCAGTATTTT CASRMTAGTDTQYF
- TRBJ1-2 TRBV5-6 - TGTGCCAGCAGTTCATATAGACAGGCTTCTAACTATGGCTACACCTTC CASSSYRQASNYGYTF
TRBD1 TRBJ1-2 TRBV6-5 - TGTGCCAGCACTATAACGACAGGACAGGGTGGCTACACCTTC CASTITTGQGGYTF
- TRBJ2-7 TRBV18 - TGTGCCAGCTCACCACCGGGCGGGGGCAACTACGAGCAGTACTTC CASSPPGGGNYEQYF
- TRBJ2-2 TRBV2 - TGTGCCAGCAGTGCCGACTTCAACACCGGGGAGCTGTTTTTT CASSADFNTGELFF
- TRBJ1-2 TRBV7-9 - TGTGCCAGCAGCTACCTCGGGAGGGAGTATGGCTACACCTTC CASSYLGREYGYTF
- TRBJ2-7 TRBV5-1 - TGCGCCAGCAGGAGTTCCTACGAGCAGTACTTC CASRSSYEQYF